What follows are 14 T cell receptor beta chains derived from one specimen sequenced in a study of blood T cell repertoires in COVID-19. Profiled with immunoSEQ multiplex PCR; TCRdb holds only in-frame clones, not every one. The repertoire holds more than 150,000 clones, with nearly 80% as singletons. Sample: peripheral blood. The receptor source for this set is a woman in her 70s with acute or convalescent COVID-19.

This clone was recorded once. The chain uses TRBV6-5 and TRBJ2-5, with a possible D match to TRBD2 (5 bases). The CDR3 is made up of 15 amino acids. Trimming left V 0 bases short and J 5 bases short, with 13 bases between. CDR1 is MNHEY and CDR2 is SVGAGI in the germline V gene. CDR3 in amino acids: CASSYSWFRGETQYF. CDR3 in DNA: TGTGCCAGCAGTTACTCGTGGTTTCGAGGGGAGACCCAGTACTTC.

The J gene is TRBJ2-7, the V gene TRBV5-4; 9 bases are a match to TRBD2. The CDR3 has 15 residues. Per germline, CDR1 SGHNT and CDR2 YYREEE (reference sequence). V lost 7 bases to trimming and J lost 3 bases; unmatched junction nucleotides: 11. CDR3 residues: CASAGGPSRDYEQYF. For the CDR3, the DNA is TGTGCCAGCGCGGGAGGGCCGTCGAGGGACTACGAGCAGTACTTC.

The genes are TRBV9 and TRBJ2-3; 13 nucleotides align to TRBD2. Germline CDR1 SGDLS, CDR2 YYNGEE. The CDR3 has 18 amino acids. V gave up 4 bases and J gave up 2 bases; unmatched junction bases: 10. The CDR3 DNA is TGTGCCAGCAGCCCGGGGACAGGGACTAGCGGGATCACAGATACGCAGTATTTT. Translating it yields CASSPGTGTSGITDTQYF.

CDR3 bases: TGTGCCAGCAGCCAAGATTTTTCAGGGGGGCCCGGGGAGCTGTTTTTT. It specifies CASSQDFSGGPGELFF. V usage is TRBV3-1 (or the pseudogene TRBV3-2) and J usage is TRBJ2-2, with D perhaps TRBD1 (7 bases). CDR1 and CDR2 from the germline V gene are LGHDT and YNNKEL (reference sequence). The CDR3 has 16 residues. The V end lost 0 bases, the J end lost 6 bases, and 14 bases lay between the germline ends.

The chain has TRBV5-4 and TRBJ2-3, with 13 bases fitting TRBD2. Trimming took 4 bases from V and 9 from J; bases not matched to a gene: 8. The CDR3 loop spans 15 amino acids. Germline CDR1 SGHNT, CDR2 YYREEE (reference sequence). The CDR3 reads CASSERTSGSLTQYF. DNA for the CDR3: TGTGCCAGCAGCGAAAGGACTAGCGGGAGTCTCACGCAGTATTTT.

This clone showed up just once. An end of the junction does not agree with germline; a read error may underlie this. The CDR3 is CGTGSSNTGELFF. The DNA for the CDR3 is TGCGGGACAGGGTCCAGTAACACCGGGGAGCTGTTTTTT. The genes are TRBV12-3 or TRBV12-4 and TRBJ2-2; TRBD1 agrees at 9 bases. The CDR3 has 13 residues.

The table lists this clone with a few counts. J is TRBJ1-2 and V is TRBV9; the match to TRBD1 covers 10 bases. The CDR3 consists of 14 residues. Germline loops: CDR1 SGDLS, CDR2 YYNGEE. The J segment lost 7 bases and the V segment lost 3 bases, leaving 6 bases of the junction unmatched. CDR3 in DNA: TGTGCCAGCAGCGAAAGACAGGGGGCGTCTGGCTACACCTTC. Translated: CASSERQGASGYTF.

Only a few counts were recorded for this clone. This chain joins TRBV18 and TRBJ2-1; tentatively, D is TRBD2 (6 bases). Germline CDR1 is KGHSH and CDR2 is LQKENI. The CDR3 is made up of 13 amino acids. Trimming removed 3 bases at V and 6 bases at J, with 9 bases between. The CDR3 loop reads CASSPRGSNEQFF. As DNA, the CDR3 is TGTGCCAGCTCACCTCGGGGGAGCAATGAGCAGTTCTTC.

This chain's CDR3 is CASSVSDRARHPIYF. CDR3 DNA: TGTGCCAGCAGCGTTTCAGACAGAGCCCGCCACCCCATATATTTT. V usage is TRBV9 and J usage is TRBJ1-3; TRBD1 is a possible D gene (5 bases). This CDR3 contains 15 residues. The V and J ends lost 2 bases and 11 bases respectively, with 20 bases between them. Per the germline V gene, CDR1 is SGDLS and CDR2 is YYNGEE. Together with reference TRBV9 and TRBJ1-3, the CDR3 gives the full variable domain: DSGVTQTPKHLITATGQRVTLRCSPRSGDLSVYWYQQSLDQGLQFLIQYYNGEERAKGNILERFSAQQFPDLHSELNLSSLELGDSALYFCASSVSDRARHPIYFGEGSWLTVV.

This clone has a single count. The genes are TRBV7-3 and TRBJ2-1, with D maybe TRBD1 (5 bases). V lost 1 base to trimming and J lost 6 bases, with 10 bases between them. Germline lookup yields CDR1 SGHTA and CDR2 FQGTGA. The CDR3 length is 14 residues. The CDR3, as DNA: TGTGCCAGCAGCTTAATGTCCAGGGTCAATGAGCAGTTCTTC. Its translation is CASSLMSRVNEQFF.

The chain uses TRBV4-2 and TRBJ1-6; D is uncertain. V lost 1 base and J lost 9, with 16 bases in between. Germline assignment: CDR1 LGHNA and CDR2 YNFKEQ. This CDR3 spans 16 amino acids. Written as DNA, the CDR3 is TGTGCCAGCAGCCAAGTTCGTACCGCCGCGTCTTCACCCCTCCACTTT. Translated: CASSQVRTAASSPLHF.

This clone was detected only once. The chain employs TRBV5-1 and TRBJ2-5; 15 bases agree with TRBD2. The ends lost 5 bases at V and 4 bases at J; junction bases unmatched: 6. The CDR3 is made up of 16 amino acids. The germline gives CDR1 SGHRS, CDR2 YFSETQ. This CDR3 is CASRSSGLAGGETQYF. The CDR3 nucleotides are TGCGCCAGCAGATCGTCGGGACTAGCGGGAGGAGAGACCCAGTACTTC.

The chain recombines TRBV3-1 (or the pseudogene TRBV3-2) with TRBJ1-2; TRBD1 is a possible D gene (5 bases). The CDR3 loop spans 15 amino acids. CDR1 is LGHDT, CDR2 YNNKEL, per germline (reference sequence). V gave up 4 bases and J gave up 0 bases, with 12 bases separating them. Here the CDR3 reads CASSPMGRANYGYTF. In DNA, the CDR3 is TGTGCCAGCAGCCCCATGGGGCGAGCTAACTATGGCTACACCTTC.

The V and J genes are TRBV5-6 and TRBJ2-5; 10 nucleotides align to TRBD1. The CDR3 loop spans 15 amino acids. V dropped 0 bases and J dropped 4; count of bases not matched to a gene: 3. CDR1 and CDR2 (germline): SGHDT, YYEEEE. CDR3 coding DNA: TGTGCCAGCAGCTTGGGACAGGGGGCGACAGAGACCCAGTACTTC. Amino acid sequence: CASSLGQGATETQYF.